The clone carrying this TCR beta chain appeared a few times. The target antigen is unknown. The time point here: pretreatment peripheral blood. Locally advanced or metastatic urothelial carcinoma was present in patients. Each individual provided 1 to 8 samples (taken pretreatment and on-treatment). Added to each PCR by spiking were synthetic TCR analog templates. Sequencing was performed with immunoSEQ multiplex PCR; in TCRdb, only in-frame clones are kept and a portion is missing. The sample yields roughly 90,000 clones, roughly nine tenths seen once. CDR1 SGHDT and CDR2 YYEEEE come from the germline V gene. The CDR3 covers 14 residues. After removal of 7 bases from V and 0 bases from J, the junction contained 5 bases not matched to a gene. This specimen comes from a study of PD-L1 blockade in urothelial cancer. Findings and limits, study-wide: Durable benefit accompanied greater 3-week expansion of tumor-associated blood clones.

The sample here was PBMCs, taken around atezolizumab (anti-PD-L1) treatment. V is TRBV5-6 and J is TRBJ2-7, with 9 bases fitting TRBD1. This sequence originates from a woman of 80 years or more with urothelial cancer. CDR3 in amino acids: CASRRTGDSYEQYF. CDR3 in DNA: TGTGCCAGCCGGCGGACAGGGGACTCCTACGAGCAGTACTTC.